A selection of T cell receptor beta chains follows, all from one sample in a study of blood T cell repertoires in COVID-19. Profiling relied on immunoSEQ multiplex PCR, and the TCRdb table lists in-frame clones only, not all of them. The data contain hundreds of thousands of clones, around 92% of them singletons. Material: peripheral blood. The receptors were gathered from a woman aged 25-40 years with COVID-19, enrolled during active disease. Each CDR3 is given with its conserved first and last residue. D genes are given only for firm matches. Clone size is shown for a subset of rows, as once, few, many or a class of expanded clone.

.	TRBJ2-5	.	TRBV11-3	CASSVGRGETQYF	TGTGCCAGCAGCGTTGGCAGGGGAGAGACCCAGTACTTC
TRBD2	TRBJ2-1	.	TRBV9	CASSVLSGRYEQFF	TGTGCCAGCAGCGTACTGAGCGGGAGGTATGAGCAGTTCTTC
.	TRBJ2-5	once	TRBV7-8	CASSPPFLQETQYF	TGTGCCAGCAGCCCTCCCTTTCTTCAAGAGACCCAGTACTTC
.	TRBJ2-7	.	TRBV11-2	CASSPSGYEQYF	TGTGCCAGCAGCCCGAGCGGCTACGAGCAGTACTTC
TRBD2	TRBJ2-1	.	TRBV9	CASSVSGAGGSMEQFF	TGTGCCAGCAGCGTAAGCGGGGCGGGGGGATCAATGGAGCAGTTCTTC
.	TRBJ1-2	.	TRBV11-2	CASSSLKTGNYGYTF	TGTGCCAGCAGCAGCTTGAAAACAGGGAACTATGGCTACACCTTC
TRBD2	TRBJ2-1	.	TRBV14	CASSQGLGLAGVRNEQFF	TGTGCCAGCAGCCAAGGGTTAGGACTAGCGGGAGTTCGTAATGAGCAGTTCTTC
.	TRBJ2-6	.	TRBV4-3	CASSQGGRGRAGANVLTF	TGCGCCAGCAGCCAAGGAGGCAGGGGAAGGGCTGGGGCCAACGTCCTGACTTTC
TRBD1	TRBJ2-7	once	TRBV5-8	CASSFADRGHYEQYF	TGTGCCAGCAGCTTCGCCGACAGGGGTCACTACGAGCAGTACTTC
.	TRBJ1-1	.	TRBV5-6	CASSPGGPETEAFF	TGTGCCAGCAGCCCGGGGGGGCCGGAGACTGAAGCTTTCTTT
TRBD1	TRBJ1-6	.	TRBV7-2	CASSYTGGGIPLHF	TGTGCCAGCAGCTACACAGGGGGCGGGATTCCCCTCCACTTT
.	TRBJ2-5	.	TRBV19	CASSIGPASETQYF	TGTGCCAGTAGTATAGGGCCAGCGTCGGAGACCCAGTACTTC
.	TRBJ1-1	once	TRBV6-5	CASKGPRGTEAFF	TGTGCCAGCAAGGGGCCGAGGGGGACTGAAGCTTTCTTT
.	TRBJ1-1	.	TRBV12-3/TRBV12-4	CASSLTENTEAFF	TGTGCCAGCAGTTTAACTGAGAACACTGAAGCTTTCTTT
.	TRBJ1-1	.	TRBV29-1	CSVEGISNTEAFF	TGCAGCGTTGAAGGTATAAGCAACACTGAAGCTTTCTTT
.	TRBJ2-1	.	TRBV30	CAWSGGGHNEQFF	TGTGCCTGGAGTGGGGGGGGCCACAATGAGCAGTTCTTC
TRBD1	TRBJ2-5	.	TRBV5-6	CASSLTGGRETQYF	TGTGCCAGCAGCTTAACAGGGGGCAGGGAGACCCAGTACTTC
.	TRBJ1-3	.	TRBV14	CASSFGRGGNTIYF	TGTGCCAGCAGCTTTGGCAGGGGAGGAAACACCATATATTTT
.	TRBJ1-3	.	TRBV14	CASSLYGGSGNTIYF	TGTGCCAGCAGCCTCTACGGAGGATCTGGAAACACCATATATTTT
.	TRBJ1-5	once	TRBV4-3	CASSQDIWGAGQPQHF	TGCGCCAGCAGCCAAGATATTTGGGGAGCGGGTCAGCCCCAGCATTTT
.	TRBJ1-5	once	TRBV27	CASSAGSNQPQHF	TGTGCCAGCAGCGCGGGGAGCAATCAGCCCCAGCATTTT
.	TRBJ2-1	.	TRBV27	CASRPGRRGGQNEQFF	TGTGCCAGCAGACCCGGCAGGAGGGGGGGCCAGAATGAGCAGTTCTTC
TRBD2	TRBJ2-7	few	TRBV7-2	CASSLAGLTTSYEQYF	TGTGCCAGCAGCTTAGCGGGACTAACTACCTCCTACGAGCAGTACTTC
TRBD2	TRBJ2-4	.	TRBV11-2	CASSFAPGLADPKNIQYF	TGTGCCAGCAGCTTCGCACCGGGACTAGCGGATCCCAAAAACATTCAGTACTTC
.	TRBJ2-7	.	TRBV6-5	CASSYSTDHYEQYF	TGTGCCAGCAGTTACTCGACAGACCACTACGAGCAGTACTTC
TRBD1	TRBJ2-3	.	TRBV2	CASRSWTGYSTDTQYF	TGTGCCAGCAGATCCTGGACAGGATACTCCACAGATACGCAGTATTTT
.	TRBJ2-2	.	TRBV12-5	CASGLWVGDTGELFF	TGTGCTAGTGGTTTATGGGTAGGGGACACCGGGGAGCTGTTTTTT
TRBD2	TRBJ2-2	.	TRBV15	CATRSSGGGGELFF	TGTGCCACCAGGTCTAGCGGGGGGGGCGGGGAGCTGTTTTTT
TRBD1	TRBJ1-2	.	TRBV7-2	CASSLASGGQGGGYTF	TGTGCCAGCAGCTTAGCGAGCGGGGGACAGGGGGGAGGCTACACCTTC
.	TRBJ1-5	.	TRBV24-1	CATSGAGGNQPQHF	TGTGCCACCAGTGGGGCAGGGGGCAATCAGCCCCAGCATTTT
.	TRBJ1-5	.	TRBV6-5	CASSPDSFSNQPQHF	TGTGCCAGCAGTCCGGACAGTTTTAGCAATCAGCCCCAGCATTTT